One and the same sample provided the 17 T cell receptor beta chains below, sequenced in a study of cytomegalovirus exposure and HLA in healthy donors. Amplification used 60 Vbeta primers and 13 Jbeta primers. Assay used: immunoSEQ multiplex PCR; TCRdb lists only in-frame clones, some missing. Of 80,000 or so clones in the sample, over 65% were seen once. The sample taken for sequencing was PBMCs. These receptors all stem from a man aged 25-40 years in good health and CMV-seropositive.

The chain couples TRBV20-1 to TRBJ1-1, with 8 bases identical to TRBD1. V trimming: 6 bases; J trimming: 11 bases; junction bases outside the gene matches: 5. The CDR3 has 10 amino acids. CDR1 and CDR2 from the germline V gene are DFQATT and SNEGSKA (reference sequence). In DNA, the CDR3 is TGCAGTGCGAGGACAGGGAAGGCTTTCTTT. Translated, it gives CSARTGKAFF.

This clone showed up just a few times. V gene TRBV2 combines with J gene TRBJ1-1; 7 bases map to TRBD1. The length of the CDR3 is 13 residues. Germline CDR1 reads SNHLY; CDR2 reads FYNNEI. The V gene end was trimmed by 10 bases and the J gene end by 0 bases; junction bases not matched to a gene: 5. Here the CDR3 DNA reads TGTGCCAACCCGGGACAGATGAACACTGAAGCTTTCTTT. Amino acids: CANPGQMNTEAFF.

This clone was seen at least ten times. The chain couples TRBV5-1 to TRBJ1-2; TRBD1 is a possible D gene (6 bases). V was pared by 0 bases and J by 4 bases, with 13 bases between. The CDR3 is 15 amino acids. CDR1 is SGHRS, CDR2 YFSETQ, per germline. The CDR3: CASSLAFGDTYGYTF. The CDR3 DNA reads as TGCGCCAGCAGCTTGGCCTTTGGGGACACCTATGGCTACACCTTC.

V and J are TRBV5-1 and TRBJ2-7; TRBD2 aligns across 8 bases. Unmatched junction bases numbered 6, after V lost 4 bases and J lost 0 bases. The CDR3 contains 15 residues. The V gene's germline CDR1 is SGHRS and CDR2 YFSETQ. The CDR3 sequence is CASSPTSGTSYEQYF. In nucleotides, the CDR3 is TGCGCCAGCAGCCCCACTAGCGGTACCTCCTACGAGCAGTACTTC.

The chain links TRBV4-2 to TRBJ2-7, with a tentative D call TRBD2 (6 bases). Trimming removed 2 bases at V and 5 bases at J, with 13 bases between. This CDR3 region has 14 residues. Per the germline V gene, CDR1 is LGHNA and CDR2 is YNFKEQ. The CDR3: CASSQRRDIDEQYF. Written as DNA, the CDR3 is TGTGCCAGCAGCCAACGGAGGGATATCGACGAGCAGTACTTC.

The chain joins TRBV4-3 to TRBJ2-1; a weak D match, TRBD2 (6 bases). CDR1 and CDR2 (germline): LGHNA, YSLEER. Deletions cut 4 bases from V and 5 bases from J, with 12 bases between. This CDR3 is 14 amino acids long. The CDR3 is CASSLGTFNNEQFF. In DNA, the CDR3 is TGCGCCAGCAGCCTGGGGACTTTTAACAATGAGCAGTTCTTC.

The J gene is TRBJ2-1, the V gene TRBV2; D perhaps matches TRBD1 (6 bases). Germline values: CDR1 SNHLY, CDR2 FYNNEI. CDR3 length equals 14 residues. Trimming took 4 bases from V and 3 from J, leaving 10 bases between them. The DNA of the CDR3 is TGTGCCAGCAGTGGGGGGACACTCTACAATGAGCAGTTCTTC. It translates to CASSGGTLYNEQFF.

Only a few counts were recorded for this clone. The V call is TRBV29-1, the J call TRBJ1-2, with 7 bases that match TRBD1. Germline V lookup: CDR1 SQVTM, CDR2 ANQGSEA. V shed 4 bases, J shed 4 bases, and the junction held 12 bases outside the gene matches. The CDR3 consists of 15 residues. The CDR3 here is CSVGDTGTVSYGYTF. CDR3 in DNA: TGCAGCGTTGGGGACACTGGGACAGTGTCCTATGGCTACACCTTC.

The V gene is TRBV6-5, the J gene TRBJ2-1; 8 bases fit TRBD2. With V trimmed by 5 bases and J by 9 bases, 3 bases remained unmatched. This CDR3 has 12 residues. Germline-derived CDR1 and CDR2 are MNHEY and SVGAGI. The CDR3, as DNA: TGTGCCAGCAGTCCGGGGGGGAGTGAGCAGTTCTTC. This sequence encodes CASSPGGSEQFF.

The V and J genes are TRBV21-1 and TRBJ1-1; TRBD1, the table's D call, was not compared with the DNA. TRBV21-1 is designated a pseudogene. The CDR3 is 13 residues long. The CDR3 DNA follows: TGTGCCAGCCCCGCAGGGCGGTACACTGAAGCTTTCTTT. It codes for CASPAGRYTEAFF.

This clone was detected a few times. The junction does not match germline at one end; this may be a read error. CDR3 nucleotide sequence: TGCAGCTCAGTACAGGGGGATTATGGCTACCCCTTC. Translating gives CSSVQGDYGYPF. This rearrangement joins TRBV29-1 to TRBJ1-2, with TRBD1 identical over 8 bases. CDR1 and CDR2 from the germline V gene are SQVTM and ANQGSEA. This CDR3 has 12 residues.

For the CDR3, the DNA is TGTGCCAGCACCCCACGAAGGGGCCGAGGGGGGGCTAATGAAAAACTGTTTTTT. It specifies CASTPRRGRGGANEKLFF. The chain is built from TRBV5-8 and TRBJ1-4; a possible D gene is TRBD1 (6 bases). Germline V CDR1 and CDR2: SGHTS, YDEGEE. V dropped 6 bases and J dropped 3 bases, with 24 bases sitting between them. The CDR3 covers 18 residues.

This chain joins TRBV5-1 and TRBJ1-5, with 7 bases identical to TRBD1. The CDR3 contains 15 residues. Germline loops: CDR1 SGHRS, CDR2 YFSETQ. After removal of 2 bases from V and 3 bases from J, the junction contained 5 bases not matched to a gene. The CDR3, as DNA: TGCGCCAGCAGCTTAGGGACAGAGTACAATCAGCCCCAGCATTTT. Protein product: CASSLGTEYNQPQHF. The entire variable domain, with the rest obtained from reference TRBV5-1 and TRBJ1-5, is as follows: KAGVTQTPRYLIKTRGQQVTLSCSPISGHRSVSWYQQTPGQGLQFLFEYFSETQRNKGNFPGRFSGRQFSNSRSEMNVSTLELGDSALYLCASSLGTEYNQPQHFGDGTRLSIL.

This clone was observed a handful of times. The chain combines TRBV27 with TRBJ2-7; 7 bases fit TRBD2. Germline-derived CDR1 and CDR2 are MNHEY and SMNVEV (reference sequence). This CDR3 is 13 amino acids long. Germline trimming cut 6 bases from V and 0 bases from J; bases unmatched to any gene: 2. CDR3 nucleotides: TGTGCCAGCAGGTCGGGGGGCTCCTACGAGCAGTACTTC. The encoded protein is CASRSGGSYEQYF.

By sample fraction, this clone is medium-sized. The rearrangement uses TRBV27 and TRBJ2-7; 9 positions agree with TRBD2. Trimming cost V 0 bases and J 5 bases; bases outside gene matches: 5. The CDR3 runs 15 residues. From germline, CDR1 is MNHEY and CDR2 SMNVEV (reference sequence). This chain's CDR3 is CASSLSRTSDHEQYF. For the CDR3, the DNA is TGTGCCAGCAGTTTATCCCGGACTAGCGACCACGAGCAGTACTTC.

CDR3 amino acids: CASSMGTGGYRNQPQHF. For the CDR3, the DNA is TGTGCCAGTAGTATGGGGACAGGGGGCTATCGCAATCAGCCCCAGCATTTT. The chain has TRBV19 and TRBJ1-5; 12 positions match TRBD1. The CDR3 loop spans 17 amino acids. Germline CDR1 LNHDA, CDR2 SQIVND (reference sequence). Trimming at V came to 3 bases and at J to 2 bases, leaving 5 bases not matched to a gene.

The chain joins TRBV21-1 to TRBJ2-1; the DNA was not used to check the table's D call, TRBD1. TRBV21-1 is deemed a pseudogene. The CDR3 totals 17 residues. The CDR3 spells CASSKCRQGEGHNEQFF. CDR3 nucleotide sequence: TGTGCCAGCAGCAAATGTCGACAGGGGGAGGGTCACAATGAGCAGTTCTTC.